These 14 T cell receptor beta chains were all obtained from the same sample, sequenced in a study of identical twins. From the 5' RACE reads, TCRdb called clonotypes with MiXCR, one entry per CDR3 protein. The sample has 470,000 or so distinct CDR3 sequences, 20% to 30% seen once. The sample was also linked to a second study, of T cells expressing NK-cell markers.

Sequences were obtained from CD4+ T cells sorted from blood. Every receptor here comes from a woman aged 18-29 years in good health.

V usage is TRBV7-2 and J usage is TRBJ1-5; D is unresolved. From germline, CDR1 is SGHTA and CDR2 FQGNSA. This CDR3 contains 16 residues. V was pared by 1 base and J by 3 bases, with 13 bases between. The CDR3 loop reads CASSLVSAGNNQPQHF. DNA for the CDR3: TGTGCCAGCAGCTTAGTTTCGGCCGGAAACAATCAGCCCCAGCATTTT. Full variable domain (remainder filled in from reference TRBV7-2 and TRBJ1-5): GAGVSQSPSNKVTEKGKDVELRCDPISGHTALYWYRQSLGQGLEFLIYFQGNSAPDKSGLPSDRFSAERTGGSVSTLTIQRTQQEDSAVYLCASSLVSAGNNQPQHFGDGTRLSIL.

This clonotype was observed a few times. The V gene is TRBV5-1, the J gene TRBJ2-1, with TRBD2 as a possible D gene (6 bases). This CDR3 comprises 15 residues. Germline V gene data show CDR1 as SGHRS and CDR2 as YFSETQ. Trimming took off 2 bases at V and 2 bases at J, with 11 bases between the two ends. As DNA, the CDR3 is TGCGCCAGCAGCTTAGTGGGGACTCCCTACAATGAGCAGTTCTTC. Translated: CASSLVGTPYNEQFF.

This clonotype has only a few counts. The chain employs TRBV10-3 and TRBJ2-1, with TRBD2 as a possible D gene (5 bases). The CDR3 has 14 residues. The ends were cut back, 7 bases at V and 6 bases at J, with 16 bases in the middle. Looked up from germline, CDR1 is ENHRY and CDR2 is SYGVKD. CDR3 DNA sequence: TGTGCCATCAACGAGGGAGTAGAGGCCAATGAGCAGTTCTTC. Encoded protein: CAINEGVEANEQFF.

This clonotype showed up just a few times. The chain employs TRBV10-1 and TRBJ2-2; D gene uncertain. Trimming took 1 base from V and 1 from J, leaving 7 bases between them. Per the germline V gene, CDR1 is WNHNN and CDR2 is SYGVQD (reference sequence). The CDR3 length is 15 residues. CDR3 amino acids: CASSEYVENTGELFF. CDR3 nucleotides: TGCGCCAGCAGTGAGTACGTGGAGAACACCGGGGAGCTGTTTTTT.

This clonotype was detected many times. This rearrangement joins TRBV11-2 to TRBJ2-1, with TRBD2 identical over 11 bases. Losses at the gene ends were 5 bases for V and 3 bases for J; bases not matched to a gene: 6. This CDR3 has 16 amino acids. Germline lookup yields CDR1 SGHAT and CDR2 FQNNGV. The CDR3 DNA reads as TGTGCCAGCAGCGCACGACTAGCGGGGATCTACAATGAGCAGTTCTTC. Translated, it gives CASSARLAGIYNEQFF.

The genes are TRBV10-3 and TRBJ1-2; unclear D gene. The CDR3 runs to 13 residues. Between the trimmed V and J ends, which lost 0 bases and 8 bases, there was a span of 10 bases. Per the germline V gene, CDR1 is ENHRY and CDR2 is SYGVKD. CDR3 in amino acids: CAISESNSEGYTF. Here the CDR3 DNA reads TGTGCCATCAGTGAGTCGAATTCCGAGGGCTACACCTTC.

The chain combines TRBV5-1 with TRBJ1-4; a weak D match, TRBD1 (6 bases). Germline CDR1 SGHRS, CDR2 YFSETQ. The V end lost 0 bases, the J end lost 4 bases, and 10 bases lay between the germline ends. The CDR3 has 15 amino acids. CDR3 region: CASSLEDRHNEKLFF. In DNA form, the CDR3 reads TGCGCCAGCAGCTTGGAGGACAGACATAATGAAAAACTGTTTTTT.

The chain combines TRBV5-1 with TRBJ2-1, with D unclear. The CDR3 runs to 11 residues. The V end was cut by 6 bases, the J end by 8 bases, with 9 bases between. Looked up from germline, CDR1 is SGHRS and CDR2 is YFSETQ. CDR3: CASIKGYEQFF. The CDR3 DNA reads TGCGCCAGCATCAAGGGTTATGAGCAGTTCTTC.

V and J are TRBV28 and TRBJ2-1; D is unclear. CDR3 length: 12 amino acids. Germline V gene lookup returns CDR1 MDHEN and CDR2 SYDVKM. With 7 bases removed from V and 13 bases from J, the gap between germline ends came to 17 bases. Here the CDR3 reads CASKSWIASQFF. For the CDR3, the DNA is TGTGCCAGCAAGAGTTGGATAGCCTCACAGTTCTTC.

This clonotype was seen a handful of times. This CDR3 reads CAIQGAENTEAFF. The CDR3 DNA follows: TGTGCCATCCAGGGGGCGGAGAACACTGAAGCTTTCTTT. The rearrangement uses TRBV10-3 and TRBJ1-1; 8 bases are a match to TRBD1. This CDR3 is 13 amino acids long. V was clipped by 8 bases and J by 1 base; unmatched bases: 3. Per the germline V gene, CDR1 is ENHRY and CDR2 is SYGVKD.

This clonotype showed up just a few times. This rearrangement joins TRBV5-1 to TRBJ2-7; TRBD2 matches 9 bases. This CDR3 spans 14 amino acids. Per germline, CDR1 SGHRS and CDR2 YFSETQ. V gave up 4 bases and J gave up 3 bases; unmatched junction bases: 5. The CDR3 bases are TGCGCCAGCAGCCCGGCGGGAGGGAGCTACGAGCAGTACTTC. Encoded protein: CASSPAGGSYEQYF.

This clonotype was counted a few times. V is TRBV5-6 and J is TRBJ1-2, with 11 bases identical to TRBD1. The CDR3 length is 16 residues. J lost 3 bases, V lost 0 bases, and 4 bases had no gene match. Germline CDR1 SGHDT, CDR2 YYEEEE. The CDR3: CASSLDPGQGDYGYTF. The CDR3 coding sequence is TGTGCCAGCAGCTTGGATCCGGGACAGGGGGACTATGGCTACACCTTC.

This chain links TRBV7-6 with TRBJ2-2; no reliable D call. CDR3 length equals 17 residues. From germline, CDR1 is SGHVS and CDR2 FNYEAQ. Trimming pared 3 bases from V and 2 bases from J, leaving 16 bases between. The CDR3 reads CASSFRRAGSNTGELFF. As DNA, the CDR3 is TGTGCCAGCAGCTTCAGACGTGCCGGGTCAAACACCGGGGAGCTGTTTTTT.

The chain couples TRBV5-1 to TRBJ2-7; perhaps D is TRBD1 or TRBD2 (5 bases each). The ends were cut back, 5 bases at V and 2 bases at J, with 17 bases in the middle. The germline V gene encodes CDR1 SGHRS and CDR2 YFSETQ. CDR3 length: 15 amino acids. This CDR3 reads CASSRSGGETYEQYF. The CDR3 DNA reads TGCGCCAGCAGTCGAAGTGGGGGAGAAACCTACGAGCAGTACTTC.